The clone carrying this T cell receptor (beta chain) came up a few times. The sample originates from a study of T cells in localized non-small cell lung cancer. Sequencing was performed with immunoSEQ multiplex PCR; in TCRdb, only in-frame clones are kept and a portion is missing. Of some 39,000 clones detected, around 79% appear once; the ten largest clones hold roughly 36%. The TCR originated in a woman aged 40-75 years with stage II squamous cell lung carcinoma. The starting material was PBMCs, obtained before any cancer treatment.

CDR3 coding DNA: TGTGCCAGCAGCTTGGGGACAGATCAGCCCCAGCATTTT. It yields the protein CASSLGTDQPQHF. V gene TRBV7-8 combines with J gene TRBJ1-5, with TRBD1 matching over 7 bases. V lost 3 bases to trimming and J lost 5 bases; unmatched junction nucleotides: 1. Germline lookup yields CDR1 SGHVS and CDR2 FQNEAQ. The CDR3 extends over 13 amino acids.